A single sample gave rise to the 24 T cell receptor beta chains below, sequenced in a study of cytomegalovirus exposure and HLA in healthy donors. The PCR made use of 60 Vbeta and 13 Jbeta primers. The assay was immunoSEQ multiplex PCR, and TCRdb's table has in-frame clones only and misses some. The table records around 120,000 clones, 75% to 85% of them present only once. Sequenced material: PBMCs. These receptors came from a male donor in good health and CMV-seronegative.

The rearrangement joins TRBV2 to TRBJ2-7; 13 bases agree with TRBD2. Germline-derived CDR1 and CDR2 are SNHLY and FYNNEI. This CDR3 has 13 residues. The trim removed 4 bases at V and 12 bases at J, leaving 6 bases unmatched. CDR3 sequence reads: CASSGETSGRGYF. The CDR3 DNA reads as TGTGCCAGCAGTGGGGAAACTAGCGGGAGGGGGTACTTC.

J is TRBJ1-1 and V is TRBV4-2, with D possibly matching TRBD1 (5 bases). CDR1 LGHNA and CDR2 YNFKEQ come from the germline V gene. Trimming removed 0 bases from V and 3 bases from J, with 11 bases in between. This CDR3 is built from 15 residues. CDR3: CASSQDLGGDTEAFF. As DNA, the CDR3 is TGTGCCAGCAGCCAAGATCTCGGGGGTGACACTGAAGCTTTCTTT.

V usage is TRBV18 and J usage is TRBJ1-1; D not certain. The germline V gene has CDR1 KGHSH and CDR2 LQKENI. V lost 6 bases to trimming and J lost 1 base, with 9 bases between them. The CDR3 loop spans 13 amino acids. CDR3 amino acids: CASSLKANTEAFF. CDR3 coding DNA: TGTGCCAGCTCCCTCAAAGCGAACACTGAAGCTTTCTTT. The whole variable domain, filled in from reference TRBV18 and TRBJ1-1, reads NAGVMQNPRHLVRRRGQEARLRCSPMKGHSHVYWYRQLPEEGLKFMVYLQKENIIDESGMPKERFSAEFPKEGPSILRIQQVVRGDSAAYFCASSLKANTEAFFGQGTRLTVV.

As for this clone: Within the sample, other DNA sequences also encode this same CDR3. The rearrangement uses TRBV7-2 and TRBJ2-7; 11 positions agree with TRBD1. The CDR3 is 14 residues long. J gave up 2 bases and V 5 bases, and 2 bases lay outside the gene matches. Germline V gene sequence: CDR1 SGHTA, CDR2 FQGNSA. CDR3 in amino acids: CASSRGQGAYEQYF. Written as DNA, the CDR3 is TGTGCCAGCAGCAGGGGACAGGGGGCCTACGAGCAGTACTTC.

The chain employs TRBV19 and TRBJ1-1; D gene uncertain. Trimming cost V 6 bases and J 4 bases, with 15 bases left between them. Germline-derived CDR1 and CDR2 are LNHDA and SQIVND (reference sequence). The CDR3 has 14 amino acids. Here the CDR3 reads CASSPYRRGTEAFF. The DNA of the CDR3 is TGTGCCAGTAGCCCCTACAGACGTGGCACTGAAGCTTTCTTT.

This clone was detected a few times. The V gene is TRBV27, the J gene TRBJ2-5; maybe TRBD2 (5 bases). Trimming removed 2 bases from V and 8 bases from J, with 9 bases in between. This CDR3 comprises 12 residues. Per germline, CDR1 MNHEY and CDR2 SMNVEV (reference sequence). This chain's CDR3 is CASSLAGLTQYF. The CDR3 DNA sequence: TGTGCCAGCAGTTTAGCGGGCCTTACCCAGTACTTC.

The CDR3 here is CASTLTGGTGELFF. CDR3 nucleotides: TGCGCCAGCACCCTGACAGGGGGCACCGGGGAGCTGTTTTTT. V usage is TRBV4-3 and J usage is TRBJ2-2, with 9 positions matching TRBD1. Germline values: CDR1 LGHNA, CDR2 YSLEER. The junction had 4 bases not matched to a gene; V was cut back by 7 bases and J by 4 bases. This CDR3 contains 14 residues.

The chain joins TRBV19 to TRBJ1-1, with D tentatively TRBD1 (6 bases). This CDR3 spans 13 amino acids. Per the germline V gene, CDR1 is LNHDA and CDR2 is SQIVND (reference sequence). V was clipped by 7 bases and J by 8 bases, with 17 bases between them. CDR3 sequence (DNA): TGTGCCAGTAACGGCGTCAACAGGGCCGAAGCTTTCTTT. This encodes CASNGVNRAEAFF.

The gene calls are TRBV2 and TRBJ2-5; 7 bases are a match to TRBD2. The CDR3 runs 14 residues. V lost 6 bases and J lost 5; bases outside the gene matches: 9. From germline, CDR1 is SNHLY and CDR2 FYNNEI. The CDR3 region has the DNA TGTGCCAGCAGGGGCCCTAGGGGAGGGGAGACCCAGTACTTC. This translates into CASRGPRGGETQYF.

V and J are TRBV27 and TRBJ1-2; D gene ambiguous. Trimming removed 6 bases from V and 0 bases from J, with 14 bases in between. CDR1 MNHEY and CDR2 SMNVEV come from the germline V gene (reference sequence). There are 15 residues in the CDR3. In DNA form, the CDR3 reads TGTGCCAGCAGGGGGATGAGGGATACTAACTATGGCTACACCTTC. This gives the protein CASRGMRDTNYGYTF.

This chain uses TRBV6-5 with TRBJ2-1; possible D gene TRBD1, 6 bases. CDR1 and CDR2 (germline): MNHEY, SVGAGI. V lost 0 bases and J lost 4, with 13 bases in between. The CDR3 consists of 16 residues. The DNA of the CDR3 is TGTGCCAGCAGTTACTCGACAGGCAACCCTTACAATGAGCAGTTCTTC. Translating gives CASSYSTGNPYNEQFF.

The CDR3 DNA is TGTGCCAGCAGAGCTACAGTCCCCTATGGCTACACCTTC. This gives the protein CASRATVPYGYTF. The V gene is TRBV27, the J gene TRBJ1-2; D is unresolved. The V gene lost 6 bases and the J gene lost 4 bases, with 12 bases spanning the gap. CDR1 MNHEY and CDR2 SMNVEV come from the germline V gene (reference sequence). The CDR3 is 13 amino acids.

The V gene is TRBV6-5, the J gene TRBJ1-1, with D possibly matching TRBD1 (5 bases). Germline V gene lookup returns CDR1 MNHEY and CDR2 SVGAGI. V lost 5 bases, J lost 5 bases, and 9 bases lay in between. This CDR3 spans 12 amino acids. The CDR3 loop is CASSGRQTEAFF. CDR3 DNA: TGTGCCAGCAGTGGTAGACAGACTGAAGCTTTCTTT.

The rearrangement uses TRBV9 and TRBJ1-2; TRBD1 matches at 10 bases. V gave up 3 bases and J gave up 2 bases; unmatched junction bases: 10. Germline lookup yields CDR1 SGDLS and CDR2 YYNGEE. The CDR3 is made up of 17 amino acids. This chain's CDR3 is CASSAGQGGRANYGYTF. The CDR3, as DNA: TGTGCCAGCAGCGCCGGACAGGGGGGAAGGGCGAACTATGGCTACACCTTC.

V usage is TRBV9 and J usage is TRBJ2-7, with D unclear. Germline CDR1 and CDR2: SGDLS and YYNGEE. V lost 4 bases and J 3 bases, leaving 11 bases between the germline ends. CDR3 length equals 13 residues. CDR3 sequence reads: CASSPPRGYEQYF. The CDR3 DNA sequence: TGTGCCAGCAGCCCCCCCCGAGGCTACGAGCAGTACTTC.

V is TRBV4-3 and J is TRBJ2-7; 9 bases match TRBD2. Germline loops: CDR1 LGHNA, CDR2 YSLEER. The junction had 4 bases not matched to a gene; V was cut back by 1 base and J by 6 bases. The CDR3 runs to 14 residues. CDR3 coding DNA: TGCGCCAGCAGCCAAGTTGCAGCGGGGGGCGAGCAGTACTTC. Its translation is CASSQVAAGGEQYF.

Turning to this clone: One end of the junction does not line up with germline, which may come from a read error. The chain is built from TRBV4-3 and TRBJ2-6, with a tentative D call TRBD1 (5 bases). CDR1 is LGHNA, CDR2 YSLEER, per germline. This CDR3 comprises 16 residues. CDR3 amino acids: CASSQDPDSGANGLTF. CDR3 DNA sequence: TGCGCCAGCAGCCAAGACCCAGACTCTGGGGCCAACGGCCTGACTTTC.

Regarding this clone: A junction boundary mismatches the germline segment, possibly from a read error. This CDR3 reads CSSSPGTGYGYTF. The CDR3, as DNA: TGTTCCAGCAGCCCAGGAACCGGCTATGGCTACACCTTC. V usage is TRBV7-9 and J usage is TRBJ1-2, with no clear D. CDR3 length: 13 residues. Per germline, CDR1 SEHNR and CDR2 FQNEAQ (reference sequence).

V usage is TRBV4-1 and J usage is TRBJ2-2; 9 positions match TRBD1. Germline V gene lookup returns CDR1 MGHRA and CDR2 YSYEKL. The CDR3 is made up of 17 amino acids. V dropped 1 base and J dropped 4; count of bases not matched to a gene: 7. CDR3 protein: CASSQVPGQGLTGELFF. The CDR3 region has the DNA TGCGCCAGCAGCCAAGTACCGGGACAGGGACTCACCGGGGAGCTGTTTTTT.

Here the CDR3 reads CASSIKWDRGQYF. The CDR3 DNA reads as TGTGCCAGTAGTATTAAGTGGGACAGGGGCCAGTACTTC. The V call is TRBV19, the J call TRBJ2-7; the match to TRBD1 covers 10 bases. The CDR3 sequence is 13 residues long. V shed 3 bases, J shed 10 bases, and the junction held 6 bases outside the gene matches. Per the germline V gene, CDR1 is LNHDA and CDR2 is SQIVND (reference sequence).

This clone was detected once. The junction and the germline gene differ at one end; a read error may be behind it. The J gene is TRBJ2-6, the V gene TRBV5-1, with TRBD1 matching 8 bases. This CDR3 is 16 amino acids long. The germline V gene encodes CDR1 SGHRS and CDR2 YFSETQ. The CDR3: CASSLGTGFGANGLTF. As DNA, the CDR3 is TGCGCCAGCAGCTTGGGGACAGGGTTTGGGGCCAACGGCCTGACTTTC.

The chain has TRBV6-1 and TRBJ1-2; 10 bases are a match to TRBD1. In germline, CDR1 is MNHNS, CDR2 SASEGT. V shed 6 bases, J shed 6 bases, and the junction held 7 bases outside the gene matches. The CDR3 contains 14 residues. CDR3 residues: CASRADRGRDGYTF. CDR3 sequence (DNA): TGTGCCAGCAGGGCTGACAGGGGGCGGGATGGCTACACCTTC.

The chain couples TRBV7-9 to TRBJ2-7, with TRBD1 as a possible D gene (7 bases). CDR3 size: 15 residues. CDR1 is SEHNR, CDR2 FQNEAQ, per germline (reference sequence). Trimming pared 6 bases from V and 4 bases from J, leaving 19 bases between. The DNA of the CDR3 is TGTGCCAGCAGTCCGTCGGGGGACAGAAAGTACGAGCAGTACTTC. It specifies CASSPSGDRKYEQYF.

The CDR3 sequence is CAWSELGSYNEQFF. In DNA, the CDR3 is TGTGCCTGGAGTGAACTCGGCTCCTACAATGAGCAGTTCTTC. This sequence joins TRBV30 and TRBJ2-1; D uncertain. Trimming removed 1 base from V and 0 bases from J, with 7 bases in between. Germline lookup yields CDR1 GTSNPN and CDR2 SVGIG (reference sequence). The CDR3 contains 14 residues.